This T cell receptor beta chain is drawn from a study of cytomegalovirus exposure and HLA in healthy donors. The PCR ran on 60 Vbeta and 13 Jbeta primers. Sequencing used immunoSEQ multiplex PCR; TCRdb keeps in-frame clones, though not all of them. Here the sample spans under 200,000 clones, around 78% being singletons. Trimming pared 2 bases from V and 3 bases from J, leaving 9 bases between. CDR3 length: 13 residues. Germline CDR1 SGHDT, CDR2 YYEEEE. Material: PBMCs. The rearrangement joins TRBV5-6 to TRBJ2-7; TRBD1 is a possible D gene (6 bases). The TCR was taken from a woman aged 40 to 50 in good health and CMV-seropositive. CDR3 sequence (DNA): TGTGCCAGCAGCTTTAGGGGGTACTACGAGCAGTACTTC. Protein: CASSFRGYYEQYF. The full variable domain, in which reference TRBV5-6 and TRBJ2-7 provide the parts outside the CDR3, is DAGVTQSPTHLIKTRGQQVTLRCSPKSGHDTVSWYQQALGQGPQFIFQYYEEEERQRGNFPDRFSGHQFPNYSSELNVNALLLGDSALYLCASSFRGYYEQYFGPGTRLTVT.